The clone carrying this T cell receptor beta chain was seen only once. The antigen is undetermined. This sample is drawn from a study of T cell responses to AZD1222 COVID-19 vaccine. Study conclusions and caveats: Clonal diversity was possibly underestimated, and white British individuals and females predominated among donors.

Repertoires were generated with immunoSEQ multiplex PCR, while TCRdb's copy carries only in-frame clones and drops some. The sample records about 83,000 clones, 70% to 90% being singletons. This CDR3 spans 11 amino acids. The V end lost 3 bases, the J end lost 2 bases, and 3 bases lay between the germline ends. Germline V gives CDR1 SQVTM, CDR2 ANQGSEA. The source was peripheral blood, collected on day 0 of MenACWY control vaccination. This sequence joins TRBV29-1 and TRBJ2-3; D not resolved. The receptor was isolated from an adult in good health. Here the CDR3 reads CSVEFTDTQYF. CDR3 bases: TGCAGCGTTGAGTTCACAGATACGCAGTATTTT.